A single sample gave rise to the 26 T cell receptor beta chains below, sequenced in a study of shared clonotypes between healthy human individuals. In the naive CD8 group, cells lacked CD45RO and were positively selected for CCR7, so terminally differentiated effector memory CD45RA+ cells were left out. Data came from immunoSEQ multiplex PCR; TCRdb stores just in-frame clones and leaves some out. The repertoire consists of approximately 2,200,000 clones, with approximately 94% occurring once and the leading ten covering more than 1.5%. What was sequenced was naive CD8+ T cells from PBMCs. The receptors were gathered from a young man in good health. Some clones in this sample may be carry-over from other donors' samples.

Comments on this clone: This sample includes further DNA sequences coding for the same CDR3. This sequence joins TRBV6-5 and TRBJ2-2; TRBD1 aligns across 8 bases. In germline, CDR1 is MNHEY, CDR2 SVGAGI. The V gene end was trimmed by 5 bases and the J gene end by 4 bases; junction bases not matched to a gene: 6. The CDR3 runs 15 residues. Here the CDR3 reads CASSPGTGRTGELFF. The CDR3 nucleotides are TGTGCCAGCAGTCCCGGGACAGGTCGCACCGGGGAGCTGTTTTTT.

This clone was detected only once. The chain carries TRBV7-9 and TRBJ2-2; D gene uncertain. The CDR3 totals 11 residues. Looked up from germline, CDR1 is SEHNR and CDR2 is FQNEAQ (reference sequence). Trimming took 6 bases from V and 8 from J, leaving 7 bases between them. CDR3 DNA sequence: TGTGCCAGCAGGCTGGCGGGGGAGCTGTTTTTT. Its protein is CASRLAGELFF.

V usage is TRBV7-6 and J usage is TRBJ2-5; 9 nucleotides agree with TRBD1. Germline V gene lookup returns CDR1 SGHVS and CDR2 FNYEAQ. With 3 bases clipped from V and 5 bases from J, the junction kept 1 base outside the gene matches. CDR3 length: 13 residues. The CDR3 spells CASSLGTGETQYF. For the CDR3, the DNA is TGTGCCAGCAGCTTGGGGACAGGGGAGACCCAGTACTTC.

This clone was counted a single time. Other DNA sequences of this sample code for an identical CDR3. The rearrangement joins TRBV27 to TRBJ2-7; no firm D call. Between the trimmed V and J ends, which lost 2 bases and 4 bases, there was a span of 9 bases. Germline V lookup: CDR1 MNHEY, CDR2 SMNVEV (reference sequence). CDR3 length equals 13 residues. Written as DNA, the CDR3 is TGTGCCAGCAGTTTAAGACTTGGGTACGAGCAGTACTTC. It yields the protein CASSLRLGYEQYF.

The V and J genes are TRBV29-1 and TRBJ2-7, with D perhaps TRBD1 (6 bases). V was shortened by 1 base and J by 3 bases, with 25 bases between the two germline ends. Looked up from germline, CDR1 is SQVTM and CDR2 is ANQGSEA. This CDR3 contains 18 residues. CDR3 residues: CSVEALGDGTKYNYEQYF. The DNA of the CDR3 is TGCAGCGTTGAAGCCCTAGGAGACGGGACAAAGTATAACTACGAGCAGTACTTC.

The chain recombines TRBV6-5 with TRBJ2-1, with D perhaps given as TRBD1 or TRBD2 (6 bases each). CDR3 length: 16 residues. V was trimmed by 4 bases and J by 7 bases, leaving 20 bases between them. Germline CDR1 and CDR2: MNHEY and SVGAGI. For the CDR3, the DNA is TGTGCCAGCAGTTTCGGGGGCAGGGTGGCCCCGAATGAGCAGTTCTTC. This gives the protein CASSFGGRVAPNEQFF.

The CDR3 bases are TGTGCCAGCAGCTTGGTCTTTCCCTCCTACGAGCAGTACTTC. Translation: CASSLVFPSYEQYF. The chain employs TRBV5-8 and TRBJ2-7; D gene uncertain. The CDR3 totals 14 residues. Trimming removed 0 bases at V and 0 bases at J, with 7 bases between. Per the germline V gene, CDR1 is SGHTS and CDR2 is YDEGEE.

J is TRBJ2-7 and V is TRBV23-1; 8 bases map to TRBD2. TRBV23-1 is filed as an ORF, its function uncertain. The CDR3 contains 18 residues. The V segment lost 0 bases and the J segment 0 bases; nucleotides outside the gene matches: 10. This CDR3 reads CASSQSTGGQMSSYEQYF. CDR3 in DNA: TGCGCCAGCAGTCAATCGACGGGGGGGCAGATGTCCTCCTACGAGCAGTACTTC.

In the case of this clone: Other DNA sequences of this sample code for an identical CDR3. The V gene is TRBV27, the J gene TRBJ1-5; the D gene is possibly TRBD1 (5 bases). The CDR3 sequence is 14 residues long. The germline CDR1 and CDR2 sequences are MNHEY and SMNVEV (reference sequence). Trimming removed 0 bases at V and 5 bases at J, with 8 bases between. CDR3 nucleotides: TGTGCCAGCAGTTTATCAGGGGCCCATCAGCCCCAGCATTTT. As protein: CASSLSGAHQPQHF.

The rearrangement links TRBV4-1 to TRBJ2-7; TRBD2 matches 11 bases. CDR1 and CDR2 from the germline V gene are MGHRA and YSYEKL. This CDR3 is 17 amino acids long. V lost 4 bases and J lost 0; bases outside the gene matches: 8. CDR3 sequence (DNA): TGCGCCAGCAGCCGAGGGGAACTAGCGGGGGTCTCCTACGAGCAGTACTTC. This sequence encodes CASSRGELAGVSYEQYF.

The CDR3: CASSSLGSYNEQFF. The DNA for the CDR3 is TGTGCCAGCAGTAGCTTAGGATCCTACAATGAGCAGTTCTTC. The chain combines TRBV28 with TRBJ2-1; D not certain. Germline CDR1 and CDR2: MDHEN and SYDVKM. This CDR3 is built from 14 residues. Trimming took off 5 bases at V and 1 base at J, with 9 bases between the two ends. Full variable domain (remainder filled in from reference TRBV28 and TRBJ2-1): DVKVTQSSRYLVKRTGEKVFLECVQDMDHENMFWYRQDPGLGLRLIYFSYDVKMKEKGDIPEGYSVSREKKERFSLILESASTNQTSMYLCASSSLGSYNEQFFGPGTRLTVL.

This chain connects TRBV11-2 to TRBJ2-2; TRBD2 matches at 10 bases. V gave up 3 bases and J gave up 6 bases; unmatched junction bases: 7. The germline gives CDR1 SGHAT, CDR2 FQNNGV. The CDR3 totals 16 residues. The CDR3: CASSFLAGVRAGELFF. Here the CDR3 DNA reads TGTGCCAGCAGCTTCCTAGCGGGAGTTAGGGCCGGGGAGCTGTTTTTT.

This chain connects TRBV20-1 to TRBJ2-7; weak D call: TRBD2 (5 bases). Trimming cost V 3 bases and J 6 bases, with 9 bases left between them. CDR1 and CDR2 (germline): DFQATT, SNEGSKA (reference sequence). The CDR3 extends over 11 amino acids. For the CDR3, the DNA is TGCAGTGCTAGTTGGGAGCTCGAGCAGTACTTC. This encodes CSASWELEQYF.

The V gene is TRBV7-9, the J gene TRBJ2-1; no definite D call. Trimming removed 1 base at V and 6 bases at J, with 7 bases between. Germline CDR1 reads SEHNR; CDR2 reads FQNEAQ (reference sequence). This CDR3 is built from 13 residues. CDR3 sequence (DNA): TGTGCCAGCAGCTTAGGGCGGCCCAATGAGCAGTTCTTC. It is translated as CASSLGRPNEQFF.

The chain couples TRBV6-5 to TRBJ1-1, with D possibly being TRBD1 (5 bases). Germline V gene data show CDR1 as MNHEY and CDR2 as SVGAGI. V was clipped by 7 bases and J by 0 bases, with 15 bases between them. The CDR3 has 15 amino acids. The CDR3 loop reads CASNPNGGVNTEAFF. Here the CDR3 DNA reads TGTGCCAGCAATCCCAACGGGGGGGTGAACACTGAAGCTTTCTTT.

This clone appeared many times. The CDR3 DNA sequence: TGTGCCAGCTCACCACCCGCTAGCGGGAGGGACGAGCAGTACTTC. This gives the protein CASSPPASGRDEQYF. This chain uses TRBV18 with TRBJ2-7, with 12 bases that match TRBD2. This CDR3 contains 15 residues. In germline, CDR1 is KGHSH, CDR2 LQKENI. V lost 0 bases to trimming and J lost 5 bases; unmatched junction nucleotides: 2.

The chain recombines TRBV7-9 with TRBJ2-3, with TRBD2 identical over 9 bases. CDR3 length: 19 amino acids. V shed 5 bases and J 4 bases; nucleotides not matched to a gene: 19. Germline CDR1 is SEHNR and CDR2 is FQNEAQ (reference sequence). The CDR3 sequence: CASSPGLAQSPSGADTQYF. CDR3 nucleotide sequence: TGTGCCAGCAGCCCCGGACTAGCGCAATCACCCTCAGGGGCAGATACGCAGTATTTT.

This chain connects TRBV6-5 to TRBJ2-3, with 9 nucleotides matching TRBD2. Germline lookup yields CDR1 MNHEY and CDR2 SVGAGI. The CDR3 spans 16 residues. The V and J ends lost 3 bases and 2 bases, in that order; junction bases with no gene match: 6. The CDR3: CASSYSSSGVTDTQYF. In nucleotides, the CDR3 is TGTGCCAGCAGTTATTCTTCTAGCGGGGTCACAGATACGCAGTATTTT.

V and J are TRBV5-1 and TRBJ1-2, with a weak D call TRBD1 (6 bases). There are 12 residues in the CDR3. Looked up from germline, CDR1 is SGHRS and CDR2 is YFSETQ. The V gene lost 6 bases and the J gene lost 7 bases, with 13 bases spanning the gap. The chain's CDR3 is CASTPEGGGYTF. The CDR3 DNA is TGCGCCAGCACCCCTGAGGGGGGTGGCTACACCTTC.

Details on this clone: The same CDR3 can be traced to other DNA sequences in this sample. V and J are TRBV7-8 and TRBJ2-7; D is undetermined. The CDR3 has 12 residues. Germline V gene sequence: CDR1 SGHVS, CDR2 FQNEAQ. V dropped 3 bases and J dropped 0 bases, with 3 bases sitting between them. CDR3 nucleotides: TGTGCCAGCAGCTTGGGCTCCTACGAGCAGTACTTC. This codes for CASSLGSYEQYF. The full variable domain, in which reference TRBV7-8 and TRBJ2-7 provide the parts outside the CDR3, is GAGVSQSPRYKVAKRGQDVALRCDPISGHVSLFWYQQALGQGPEFLTYFQNEAQLDKSGLPSDRFFAERPEGSVSTLKIQRTQQEDSAVYLCASSLGSYEQYFGPGTRLTVT.

The CDR3 loop is CASSISGMSNEQFF. The CDR3, as DNA: TGTGCCAGTAGTATAAGCGGGATGAGCAATGAGCAGTTCTTC. V and J are TRBV19 and TRBJ2-1; 7 nucleotides match TRBD2. This CDR3 contains 14 residues. CDR1 LNHDA and CDR2 SQIVND come from the germline V gene (reference sequence). V lost 2 bases to trimming and J lost 6 bases; unmatched junction nucleotides: 4. The full variable domain, its missing parts supplied by reference TRBV19 and TRBJ2-1, is DGGITQSPKYLFRKEGQNVTLSCEQNLNHDAMYWYRQDPGQGLRLIYYSQIVNDFQKGDIAEGYSVSREKKESFPLTVTSAQKNPTAFYLCASSISGMSNEQFFGPGTRLTVL.

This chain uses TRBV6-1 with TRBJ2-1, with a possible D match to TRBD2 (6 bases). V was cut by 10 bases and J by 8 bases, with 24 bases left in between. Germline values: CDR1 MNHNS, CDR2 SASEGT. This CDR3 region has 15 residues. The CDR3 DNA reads TGTGCCACCTACTGGAGGGACGGGACCCCTTATGAGCAGTTCTTC. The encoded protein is CATYWRDGTPYEQFF.

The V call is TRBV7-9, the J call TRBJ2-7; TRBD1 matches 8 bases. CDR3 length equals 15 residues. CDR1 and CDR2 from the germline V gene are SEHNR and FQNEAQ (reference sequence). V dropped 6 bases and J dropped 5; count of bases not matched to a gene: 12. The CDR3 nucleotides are TGTGCCAGCAGGCGTAAACAGGGGGTTGGGCACGAGCAGTACTTC. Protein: CASRRKQGVGHEQYF.

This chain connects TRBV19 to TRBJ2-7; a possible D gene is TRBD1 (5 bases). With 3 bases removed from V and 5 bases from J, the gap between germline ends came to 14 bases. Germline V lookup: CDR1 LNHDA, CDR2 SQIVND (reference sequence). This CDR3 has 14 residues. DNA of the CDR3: TGTGCCAGTAGTATGGGGCCAGCCTCAGACGAGCAGTACTTC. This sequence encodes CASSMGPASDEQYF.

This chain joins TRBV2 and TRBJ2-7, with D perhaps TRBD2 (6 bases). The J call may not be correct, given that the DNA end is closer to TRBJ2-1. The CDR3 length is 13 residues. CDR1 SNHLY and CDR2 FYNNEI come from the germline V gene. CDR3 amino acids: CASSERLANEQFF. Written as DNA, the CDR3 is TGTGCCAGCAGTGAAAGGCTAGCGAATGAGCAGTTCTTC.

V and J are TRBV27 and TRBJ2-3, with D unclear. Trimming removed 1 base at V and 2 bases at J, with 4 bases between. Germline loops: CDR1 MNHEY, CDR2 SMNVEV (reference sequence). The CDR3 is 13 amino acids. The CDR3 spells CASSLFYTDTQYF. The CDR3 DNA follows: TGTGCCAGCAGTTTATTCTACACAGATACGCAGTATTTT.